This T cell receptor beta chain was recovered during a study of CD8 T cells in Susac syndrome. This CDR3 region has 12 residues. Germline values: CDR1 LNHDA, CDR2 SQIVND (reference sequence). After removal of 5 bases from V and 9 bases from J, the junction contained 4 bases not matched to a gene. RNA in amounts of roughly 0.5 to 1 ug was reverse transcribed with random hexamers. One entry per CDR3 protein results from TCRdb running MiXCR on the immunoSEQ multiplex PCR reads. This table has under 200,000 distinct CDR3 sequences, 85% to 95% appearing once. The sequence derives from a human donor in good health. Sequenced material: CD4+ T cells from PBMCs. This sequence joins TRBV19 and TRBJ1-1; TRBD1 agrees at 9 bases. This CDR3 reads CASSYRGRKAFF. The DNA for the CDR3 is TGTGCCAGTAGTTACAGGGGGCGGAAAGCTTTCTTT. The full variable domain, in which reference TRBV19 and TRBJ1-1 provide the parts outside the CDR3, is DGGITQSPKYLFRKEGQNVTLSCEQNLNHDAMYWYRQDPGQGLRLIYYSQIVNDFQKGDIAEGYSVSREKKESFPLTVTSAQKNPTAFYLCASSYRGRKAFFGQGTRLTVV.